This TCR beta chain comes out of a study of T-cell memory formation after mild COVID-19. With regard to this clonotype: The antigen remains undetermined.

A single record per CDR3 protein comes from TCRdb applying MiXCR to the 5' RACE reads. The table records about 150,000 distinct CDR3 sequences, 20% to 25% of them present only once. Trimming removed 0 bases from V and 7 bases from J, with 15 bases in between. The CDR3 consists of 15 residues. Germline CDR1 LNHNV, CDR2 YYDKDF (reference sequence). Study-level points and caveats: In pre-infection memory, a portion of responding clones appeared, which suggested that cross-reactive memory joined.

The receptor was isolated from an adult woman who had mild COVID-19 (a few samples of this study predate the infection). Cell type and time point are not known. What was sequenced was PBMCs or a T cell subset sorted from them (not recorded which). The chain carries TRBV15 and TRBJ1-2; a possible D gene is TRBD1 (5 bases). CDR3 sequence: CATSRDSVWGIGYTF. The DNA of the CDR3 is TGTGCCACCAGCAGAGATTCGGTTTGGGGGATTGGCTACACCTTC.